This TCR beta chain was obtained from a study of T cells after yellow fever vaccination. General study findings and limits: Most clones from primary vaccination resurfaced after the booster (approximately 96% CD4, 88% CD8). Among all clonotypes, a small share was observed in both CD4 and CD8 compartments. Though weaker, the secondary response peaked faster, on day 5 versus 15.

The TCR cDNA carried a universal primer site and UMIs from 5'RACE template switching. TCRdb independently ran MiXCR on the 5' RACE reads; one entry per CDR3 protein. Of 120,000 or so distinct CDR3 sequences in the sample, 7.2% were seen once. This clonotype was seen a handful of times. The antigen is undetermined. With 4 bases removed from V and 1 base from J, the gap between germline ends came to 8 bases. The length of the CDR3 is 14 residues. Germline CDR1 and CDR2: SGHTA and FQGNSA. This receptor was identified in a man aged 18 to 30 who received the YFV17D yellow fever vaccine. Sequencing used CD4+ T cells sorted from PBMCs, obtained more than 40 days after the first yellow fever vaccination. This chain joins TRBV7-2 and TRBJ1-5, with no clear D. CDR3 sequence reads: CASSSGRSNQPQHF. CDR3 DNA sequence: TGTGCCAGCAGCTCAGGACGGAGCAATCAGCCCCAGCATTTT.